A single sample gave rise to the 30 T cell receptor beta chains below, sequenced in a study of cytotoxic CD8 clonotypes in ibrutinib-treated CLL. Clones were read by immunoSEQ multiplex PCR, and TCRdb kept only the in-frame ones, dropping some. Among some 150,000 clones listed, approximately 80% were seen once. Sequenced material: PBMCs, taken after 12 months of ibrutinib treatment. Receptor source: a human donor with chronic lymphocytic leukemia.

CDR3 region: CASSRVGTGSYEQYF. The CDR3 DNA reads as TGCGCCAGCAGCCGAGTCGGGACAGGGTCCTACGAGCAGTACTTC. The chain has TRBV4-3 and TRBJ2-7, with 9 bases matching TRBD1. V lost 4 bases to trimming and J lost 1 base; unmatched junction nucleotides: 5. The CDR3 is 15 residues long. Germline-derived CDR1 and CDR2 are LGHNA and YSLEER.

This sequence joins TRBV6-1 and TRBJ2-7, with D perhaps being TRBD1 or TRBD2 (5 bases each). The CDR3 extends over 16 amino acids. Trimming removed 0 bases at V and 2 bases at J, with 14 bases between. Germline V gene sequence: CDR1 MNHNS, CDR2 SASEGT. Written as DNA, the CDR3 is TGTGCCAGCAGTGAAGCGCTTCCCATGGGGGCCTACGAGCAGTACTTC. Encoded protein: CASSEALPMGAYEQYF.

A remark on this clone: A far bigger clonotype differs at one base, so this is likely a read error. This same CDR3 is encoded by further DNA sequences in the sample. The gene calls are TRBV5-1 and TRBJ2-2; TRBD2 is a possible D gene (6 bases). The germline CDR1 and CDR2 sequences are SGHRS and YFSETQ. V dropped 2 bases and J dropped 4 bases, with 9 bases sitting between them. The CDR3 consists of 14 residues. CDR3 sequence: CASSFGSRTGELFF. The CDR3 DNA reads TGCGCCAGCAGCTTCGGGAGCCGCACCGGGGAGCTGTTTTTT.

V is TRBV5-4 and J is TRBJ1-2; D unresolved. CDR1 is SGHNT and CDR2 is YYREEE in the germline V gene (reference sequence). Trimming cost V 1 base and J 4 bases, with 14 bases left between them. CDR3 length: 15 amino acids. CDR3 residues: CASSLNVASSYGYTF. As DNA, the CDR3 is TGTGCCAGCAGCTTGAACGTCGCCTCCTCCTATGGCTACACCTTC.

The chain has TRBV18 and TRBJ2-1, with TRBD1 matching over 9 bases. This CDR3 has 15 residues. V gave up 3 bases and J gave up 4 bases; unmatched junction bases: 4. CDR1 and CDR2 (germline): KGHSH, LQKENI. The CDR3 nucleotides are TGTGCCAGCTCACCTAACAGGGGGCTGTACAATGAGCAGTTCTTC. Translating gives CASSPNRGLYNEQFF.

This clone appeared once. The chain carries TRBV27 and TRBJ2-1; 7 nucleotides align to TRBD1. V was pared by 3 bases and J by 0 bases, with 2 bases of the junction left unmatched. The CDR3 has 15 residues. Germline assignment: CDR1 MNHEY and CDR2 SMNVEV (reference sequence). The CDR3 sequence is CASSFGDSSYNEQFF. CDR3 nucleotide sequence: TGTGCCAGCAGTTTCGGGGACAGCTCCTACAATGAGCAGTTCTTC.

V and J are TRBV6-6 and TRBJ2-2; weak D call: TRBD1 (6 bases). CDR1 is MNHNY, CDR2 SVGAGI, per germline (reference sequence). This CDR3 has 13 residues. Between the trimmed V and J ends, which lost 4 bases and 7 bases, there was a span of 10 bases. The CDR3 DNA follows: TGTGCCAGCAGTTCCAGGGGAGTCGGGGAGCTGTTTTTT. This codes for CASSSRGVGELFF.

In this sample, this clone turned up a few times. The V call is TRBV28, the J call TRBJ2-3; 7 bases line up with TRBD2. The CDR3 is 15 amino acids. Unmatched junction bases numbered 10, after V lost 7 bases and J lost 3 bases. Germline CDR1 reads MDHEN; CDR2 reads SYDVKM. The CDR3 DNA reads TGTGCCAGCATCAAAAGGAGGGAGGGGACAGATACGCAGTATTTT. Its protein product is CASIKRREGTDTQYF.

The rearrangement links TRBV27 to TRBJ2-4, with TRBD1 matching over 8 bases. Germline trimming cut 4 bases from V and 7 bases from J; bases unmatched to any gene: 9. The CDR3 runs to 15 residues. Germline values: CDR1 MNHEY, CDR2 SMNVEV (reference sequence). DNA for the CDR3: TGTGCCAGCAGTTCCACAGGGGGATGGGGGAACATTCAGTACTTC. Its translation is CASSSTGGWGNIQYF.

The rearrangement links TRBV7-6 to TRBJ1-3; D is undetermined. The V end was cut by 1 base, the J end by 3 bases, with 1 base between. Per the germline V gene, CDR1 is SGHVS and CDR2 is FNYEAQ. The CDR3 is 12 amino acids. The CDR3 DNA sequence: TGTGCCAGCAGCTTAGATGGAAACACCATATATTTT. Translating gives CASSLDGNTIYF.

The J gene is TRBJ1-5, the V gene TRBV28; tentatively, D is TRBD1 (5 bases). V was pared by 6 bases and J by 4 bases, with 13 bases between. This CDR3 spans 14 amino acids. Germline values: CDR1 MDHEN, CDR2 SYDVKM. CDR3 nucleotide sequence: TGTGCCAGCAGCCTGCTGACAGCTAATCAGCCCCAGCATTTT. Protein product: CASSLLTANQPQHF. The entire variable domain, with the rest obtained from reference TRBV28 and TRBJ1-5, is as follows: DVKVTQSSRYLVKRTGEKVFLECVQDMDHENMFWYRQDPGLGLRLIYFSYDVKMKEKGDIPEGYSVSREKKERFSLILESASTNQTSMYLCASSLLTANQPQHFGDGTRLSIL.

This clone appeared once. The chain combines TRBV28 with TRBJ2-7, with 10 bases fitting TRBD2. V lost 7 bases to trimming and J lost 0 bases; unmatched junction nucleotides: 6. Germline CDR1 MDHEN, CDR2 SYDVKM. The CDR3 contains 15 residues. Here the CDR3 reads CASMASGRNSYEQYF. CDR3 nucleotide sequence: TGTGCCAGCATGGCTAGCGGGAGAAACTCCTACGAGCAGTACTTC.

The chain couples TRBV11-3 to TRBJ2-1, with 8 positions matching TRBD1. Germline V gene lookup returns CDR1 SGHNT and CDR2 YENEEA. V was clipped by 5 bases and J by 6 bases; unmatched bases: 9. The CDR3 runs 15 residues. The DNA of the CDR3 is TGTGCCAGCAGCGAAGACAGGGGATTAGTCAATGAGCAGTTCTTC. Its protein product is CASSEDRGLVNEQFF.

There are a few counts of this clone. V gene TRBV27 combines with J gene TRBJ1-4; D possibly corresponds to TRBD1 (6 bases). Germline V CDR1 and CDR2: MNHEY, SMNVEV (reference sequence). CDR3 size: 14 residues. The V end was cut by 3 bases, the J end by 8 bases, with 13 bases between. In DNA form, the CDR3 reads TGTGCCAGCAGTTTCGCAGGGGCAGGCGAAAAACTGTTTTTT. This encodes CASSFAGAGEKLFF.

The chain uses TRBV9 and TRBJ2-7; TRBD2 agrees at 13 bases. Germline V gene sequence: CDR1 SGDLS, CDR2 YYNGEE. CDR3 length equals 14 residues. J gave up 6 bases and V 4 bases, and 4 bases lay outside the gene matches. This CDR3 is CASSLGTSGIEQYF. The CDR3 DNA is TGTGCCAGCAGCTTAGGGACTAGCGGGATCGAGCAGTACTTC.

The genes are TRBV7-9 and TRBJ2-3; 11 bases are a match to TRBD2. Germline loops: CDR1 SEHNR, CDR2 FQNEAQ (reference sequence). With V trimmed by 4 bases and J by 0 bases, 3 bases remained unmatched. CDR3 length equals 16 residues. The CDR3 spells CASSWTSGSSTDTQYF. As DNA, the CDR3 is TGTGCCAGCAGCTGGACTAGCGGGTCTAGCACAGATACGCAGTATTTT.

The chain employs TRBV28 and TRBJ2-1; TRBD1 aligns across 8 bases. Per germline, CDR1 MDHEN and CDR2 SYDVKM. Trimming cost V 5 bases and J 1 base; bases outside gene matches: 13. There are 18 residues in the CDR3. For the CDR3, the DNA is TGTGCCAGCAGTGAATTCTTCCGACAGGGGTTGTCCTACAATGAGCAGTTCTTC. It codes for CASSEFFRQGLSYNEQFF.

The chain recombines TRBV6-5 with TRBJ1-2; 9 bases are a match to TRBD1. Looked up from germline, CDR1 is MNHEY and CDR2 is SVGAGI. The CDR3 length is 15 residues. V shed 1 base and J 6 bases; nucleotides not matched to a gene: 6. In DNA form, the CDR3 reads TGTGCCAGCAGTTACTTGGGACAGGGTAGCCATGGCTACACCTTC. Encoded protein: CASSYLGQGSHGYTF.

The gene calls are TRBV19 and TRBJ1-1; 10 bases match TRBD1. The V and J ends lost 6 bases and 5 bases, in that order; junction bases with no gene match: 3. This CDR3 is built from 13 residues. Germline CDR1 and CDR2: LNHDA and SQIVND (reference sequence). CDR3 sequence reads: CASSRDRGTEAFF. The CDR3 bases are TGTGCCAGTAGCAGGGACAGGGGTACTGAAGCTTTCTTT.

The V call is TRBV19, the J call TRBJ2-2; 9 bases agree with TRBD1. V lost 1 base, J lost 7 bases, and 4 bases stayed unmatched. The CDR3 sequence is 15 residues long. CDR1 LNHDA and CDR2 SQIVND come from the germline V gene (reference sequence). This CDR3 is CASSIGTGVSGELFF. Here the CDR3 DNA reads TGTGCCAGTAGTATAGGGACAGGGGTTAGCGGGGAGCTGTTTTTT.

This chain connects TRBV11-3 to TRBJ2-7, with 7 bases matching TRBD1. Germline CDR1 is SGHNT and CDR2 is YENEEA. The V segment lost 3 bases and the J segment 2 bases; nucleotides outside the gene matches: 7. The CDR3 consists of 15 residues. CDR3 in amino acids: CASSFRQGEAYEQYF. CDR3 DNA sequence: TGTGCCAGCAGCTTTAGACAGGGAGAGGCCTACGAGCAGTACTTC.

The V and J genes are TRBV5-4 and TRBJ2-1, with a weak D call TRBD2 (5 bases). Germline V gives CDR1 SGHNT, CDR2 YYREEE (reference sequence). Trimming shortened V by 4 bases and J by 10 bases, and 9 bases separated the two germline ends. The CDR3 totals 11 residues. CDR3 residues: CASSTDFEQFF. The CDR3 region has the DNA TGTGCCAGCAGCACGGACTTCGAGCAGTTCTTC.

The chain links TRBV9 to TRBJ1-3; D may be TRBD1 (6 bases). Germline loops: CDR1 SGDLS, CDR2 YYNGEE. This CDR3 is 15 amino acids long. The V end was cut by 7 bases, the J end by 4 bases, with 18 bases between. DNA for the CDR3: TGTGCCAGCGGCCGGGGGGGGGCCGCGGGAAACACCATATATTTT. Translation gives CASGRGGAAGNTIYF.

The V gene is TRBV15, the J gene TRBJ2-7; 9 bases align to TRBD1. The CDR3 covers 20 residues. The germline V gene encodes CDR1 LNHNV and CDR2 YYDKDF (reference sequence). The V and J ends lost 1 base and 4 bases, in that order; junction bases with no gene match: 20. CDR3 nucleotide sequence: TGTGCCACCAGCAGAGGTCCAAATGCCCCGGGACAGGGTTTAGGGTACGAGCAGTACTTC. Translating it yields CATSRGPNAPGQGLGYEQYF.

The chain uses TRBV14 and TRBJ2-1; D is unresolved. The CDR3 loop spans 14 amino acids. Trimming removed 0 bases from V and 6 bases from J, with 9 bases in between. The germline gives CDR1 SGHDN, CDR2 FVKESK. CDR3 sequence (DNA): TGTGCCAGCAGCCAAGAAACCGGGTTCAATGAGCAGTTCTTC. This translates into CASSQETGFNEQFF. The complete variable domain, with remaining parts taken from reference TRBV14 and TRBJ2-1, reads EAGVTQFPSHSVIEKGQTVTLRCDPISGHDNLYWYRRVMGKEIKFLLHFVKESKQDESGMPNNRFLAERTGGTYSTLKVQPAELEDSGVYFCASSQETGFNEQFFGPGTRLTVL.

The CDR3: CATTWDSQETQYF. The CDR3 nucleotides are TGTGCCACCACCTGGGACAGTCAAGAGACCCAGTACTTC. The V gene is TRBV2, the J gene TRBJ2-5; 7 nucleotides agree with TRBD1. The CDR3 is 13 residues long. After removal of 10 bases from V and 2 bases from J, the junction contained 7 bases not matched to a gene. CDR1 is SNHLY and CDR2 is FYNNEI in the germline V gene.

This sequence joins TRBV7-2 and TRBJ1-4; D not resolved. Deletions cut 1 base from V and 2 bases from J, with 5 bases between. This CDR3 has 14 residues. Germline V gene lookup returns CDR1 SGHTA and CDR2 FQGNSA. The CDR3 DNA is TGTGCCAGCAGCTTAGTCTCTACTAATGAAAAACTGTTTTTT. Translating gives CASSLVSTNEKLFF.

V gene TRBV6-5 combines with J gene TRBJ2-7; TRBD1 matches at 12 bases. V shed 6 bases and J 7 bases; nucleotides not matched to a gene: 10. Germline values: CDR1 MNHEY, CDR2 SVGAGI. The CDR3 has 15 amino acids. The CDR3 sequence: CASRRRDRGLGEQYF. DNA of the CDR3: TGTGCCAGCAGACGGCGGGACAGGGGGCTAGGAGAGCAGTACTTC.

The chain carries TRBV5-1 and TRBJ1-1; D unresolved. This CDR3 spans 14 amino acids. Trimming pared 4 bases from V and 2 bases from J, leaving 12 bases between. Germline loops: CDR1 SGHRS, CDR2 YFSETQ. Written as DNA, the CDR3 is TGCGCCAGCAGCCTCTTTTCGGATAACACTGAAGCTTTCTTT. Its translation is CASSLFSDNTEAFF.

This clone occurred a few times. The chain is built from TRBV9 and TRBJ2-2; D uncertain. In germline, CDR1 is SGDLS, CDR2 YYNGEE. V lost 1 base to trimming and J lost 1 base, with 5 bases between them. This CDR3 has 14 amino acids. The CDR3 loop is CASSVLGNTGELFF. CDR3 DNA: TGTGCCAGCAGCGTACTGGGGAACACCGGGGAGCTGTTTTTT.